The sequence of this TCR beta chain was determined in a study of T-cell reconstitution after alpha-beta-depleted transplantation in children. The study's findings and limits: In patients about two months after transplant, alpha-beta T cells reportedly arose from several hundred expanded graft clones. Among T cells one year after transplant, newly produced cells accounted for most counts and diversity.

Per germline, CDR1 SGHTA and CDR2 FQGTGA. V was clipped by 6 bases and J by 0 bases, with 18 bases between them. This CDR3 has 17 residues. At least ten counts were recorded for this clonotype. Its antigen is unidentified. A TCRbeta library incorporating unique molecular identifiers was prepared. MiXCR, run by TCRdb on the PCR reads, gives a single entry per CDR3 protein. Altogether a few hundred thousand distinct CDR3 sequences are present, under 13% being singletons, with the ten largest covering 28%. The chain uses TRBV7-3 and TRBJ2-1; possible D gene TRBD2, 6 bases. The starting material was PBMCs, obtained before TCRalphabeta/CD19-depleted stem cell transplant. This TCR was recovered from a child under three years old with acute myeloid leukemia, due to receive a stem cell transplant. As DNA, the CDR3 is TGTGCCAGCAGTCCCTTCCCCGTAGCGGTCTCCTACAATGAGCAGTTCTTC. It is translated as CASSPFPVAVSYNEQFF.